Here is one T cell receptor (beta chain) with its context. Methods used by the authors: Estimation of nucleated cell counts was performed using reference gene primer amplification. Profiling relied on immunoSEQ multiplex PCR, and the TCRdb table lists in-frame clones only, not all of them. V, J and clone size were drawn from that table, and D and trimming were deduced from the DNA. The sample comprises 150,000 to 200,000 clones, roughly nine tenths of which are singletons, and about 3.9% rests with the top ten. This record comes from a study of blood T cell repertoires in COVID-19. Study overall: Whether acute or convalescent, the COVID-19 samples came from the United States, Italy and Spain. T cells, B-cell-depleted T cells, or PBMCs provided the cDNA or gDNA that served as material.

The CDR3 totals 14 residues. V lost 3 bases to trimming and J lost 6 bases; unmatched junction nucleotides: 1. Germline CDR1 is SGHDT and CDR2 is YYEEEE. The clonotype originates from a woman in her 70s with acute or convalescent COVID-19. The rearrangement links TRBV5-6 to TRBJ2-2; 11 bases agree with TRBD1. The sequenced sample was peripheral blood. CDR3 coding DNA: TGTGCCAGCAGCTGGGACAGGGGGGCCGGGGAGCTGTTTTTT. This encodes CASSWDRGAGELFF.